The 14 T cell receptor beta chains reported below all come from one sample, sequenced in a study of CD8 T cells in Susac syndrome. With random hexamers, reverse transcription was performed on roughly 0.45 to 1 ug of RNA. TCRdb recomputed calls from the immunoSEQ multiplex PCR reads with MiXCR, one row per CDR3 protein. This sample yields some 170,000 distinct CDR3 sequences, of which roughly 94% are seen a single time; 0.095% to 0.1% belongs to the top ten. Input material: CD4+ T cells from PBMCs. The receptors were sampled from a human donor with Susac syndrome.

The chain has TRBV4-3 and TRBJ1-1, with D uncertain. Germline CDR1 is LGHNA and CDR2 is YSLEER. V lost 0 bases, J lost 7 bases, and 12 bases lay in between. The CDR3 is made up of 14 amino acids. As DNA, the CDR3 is TGCGCCAGCAGCCAAGATTTCGGGTTTAATGAAGCTTTCTTT. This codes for CASSQDFGFNEAFF.

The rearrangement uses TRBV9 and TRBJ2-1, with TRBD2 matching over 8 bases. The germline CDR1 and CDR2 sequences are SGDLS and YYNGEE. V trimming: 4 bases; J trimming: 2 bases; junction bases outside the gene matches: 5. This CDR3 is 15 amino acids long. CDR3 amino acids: CASSPRTSPYNEQFF. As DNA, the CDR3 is TGTGCCAGCAGCCCCAGGACTAGCCCCTACAATGAGCAGTTCTTC.

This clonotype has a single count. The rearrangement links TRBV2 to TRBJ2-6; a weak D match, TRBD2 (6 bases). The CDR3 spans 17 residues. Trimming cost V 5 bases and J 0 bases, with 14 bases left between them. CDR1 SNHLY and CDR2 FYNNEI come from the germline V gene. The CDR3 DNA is TGTGCCAGCAGTCTCACGGGACTCAACTCTGGGGCCAACGTCCTGACTTTC. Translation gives CASSLTGLNSGANVLTF.

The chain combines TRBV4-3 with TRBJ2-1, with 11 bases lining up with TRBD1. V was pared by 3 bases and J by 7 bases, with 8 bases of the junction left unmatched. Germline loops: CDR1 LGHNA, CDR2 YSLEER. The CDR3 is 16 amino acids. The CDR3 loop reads CASSHGPGQGENEQFF. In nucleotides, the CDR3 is TGCGCCAGCAGCCACGGCCCGGGACAGGGGGAGAATGAGCAGTTCTTC.

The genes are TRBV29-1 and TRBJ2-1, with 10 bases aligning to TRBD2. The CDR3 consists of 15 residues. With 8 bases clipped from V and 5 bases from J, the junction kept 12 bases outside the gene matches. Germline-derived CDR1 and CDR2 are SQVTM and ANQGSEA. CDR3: CSFFKAGGVDNEQFF. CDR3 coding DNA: TGCAGCTTTTTCAAAGCGGGAGGGGTAGACAATGAGCAGTTCTTC.

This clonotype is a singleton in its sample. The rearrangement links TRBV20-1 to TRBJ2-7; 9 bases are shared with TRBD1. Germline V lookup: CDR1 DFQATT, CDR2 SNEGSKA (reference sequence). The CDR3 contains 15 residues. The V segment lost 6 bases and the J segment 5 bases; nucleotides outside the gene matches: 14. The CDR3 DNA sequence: TGCAGTGCGGACGACAGGGGGTCCCCCGGCAACGAGCAGTACTTC. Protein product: CSADDRGSPGNEQYF.

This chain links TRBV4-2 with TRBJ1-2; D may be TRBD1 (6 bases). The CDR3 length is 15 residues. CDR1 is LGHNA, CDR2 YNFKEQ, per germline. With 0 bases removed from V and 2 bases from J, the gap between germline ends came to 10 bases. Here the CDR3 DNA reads TGTGCCAGCAGCCAAGAGCACAGGGCCAACTATGGCTACACCTTC. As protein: CASSQEHRANYGYTF.

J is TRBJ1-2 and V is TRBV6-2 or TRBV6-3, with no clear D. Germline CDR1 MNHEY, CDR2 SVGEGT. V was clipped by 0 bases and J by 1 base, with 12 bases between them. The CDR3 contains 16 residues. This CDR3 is CASSYSRRNSNYGYTF. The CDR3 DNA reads TGTGCCAGCAGTTACTCCCGTAGGAACAGTAACTATGGCTACACCTTC.

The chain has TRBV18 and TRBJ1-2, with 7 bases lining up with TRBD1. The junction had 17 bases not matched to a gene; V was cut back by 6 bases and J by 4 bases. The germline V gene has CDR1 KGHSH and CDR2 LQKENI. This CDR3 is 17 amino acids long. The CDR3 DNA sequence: TGTGCCAGCTCCCGAACCCCGTCTGTGGGGACAGCCTATGGCTACACCTTC. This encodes CASSRTPSVGTAYGYTF.

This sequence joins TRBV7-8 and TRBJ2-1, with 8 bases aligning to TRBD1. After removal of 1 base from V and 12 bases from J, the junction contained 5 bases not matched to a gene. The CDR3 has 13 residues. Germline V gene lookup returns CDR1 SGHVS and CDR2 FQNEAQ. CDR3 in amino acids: CASSLGLQGGQFF. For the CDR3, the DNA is TGTGCCAGCAGCTTAGGGTTACAGGGGGGGCAGTTCTTC.

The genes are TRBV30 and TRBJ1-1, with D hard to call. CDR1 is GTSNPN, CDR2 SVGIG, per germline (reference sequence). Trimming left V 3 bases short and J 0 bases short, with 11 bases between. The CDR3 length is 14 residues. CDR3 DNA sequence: TGTGCCTGGAGCAAGAGAACCTTGAACACTGAAGCTTTCTTT. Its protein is CAWSKRTLNTEAFF.

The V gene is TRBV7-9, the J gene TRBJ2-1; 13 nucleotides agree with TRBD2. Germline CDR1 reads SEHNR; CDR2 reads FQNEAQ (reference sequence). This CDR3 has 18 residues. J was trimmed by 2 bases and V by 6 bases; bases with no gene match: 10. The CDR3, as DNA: TGTGCCAGCAGATTTAATCCGGGACTAGCGGGGCCCTACAATGAGCAGTTCTTC. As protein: CASRFNPGLAGPYNEQFF. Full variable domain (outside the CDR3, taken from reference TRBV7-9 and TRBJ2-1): DTGVSQNPRHKITKRGQNVTFRCDPISEHNRLYWYRQTLGQGPEFLTYFQNEAQLEKSRLLSDRFSAERPKGSFSTLEIQRTEQGDSAMYLCASRFNPGLAGPYNEQFFGPGTRLTVL.

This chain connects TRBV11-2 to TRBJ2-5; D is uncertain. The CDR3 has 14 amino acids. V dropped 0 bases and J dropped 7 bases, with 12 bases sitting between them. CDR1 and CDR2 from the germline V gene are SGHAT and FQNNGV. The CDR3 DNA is TGTGCCAGCAGCTTAGATTCTGGTTCAGGGACCCAGTACTTC. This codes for CASSLDSGSGTQYF.

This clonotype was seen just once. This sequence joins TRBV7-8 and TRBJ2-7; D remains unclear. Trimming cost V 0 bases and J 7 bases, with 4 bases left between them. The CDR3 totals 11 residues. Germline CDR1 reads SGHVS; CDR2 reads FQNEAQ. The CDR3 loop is CASSLAEEQYF. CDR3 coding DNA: TGTGCCAGCAGCTTAGCCGAAGAGCAGTACTTC.